A selection of T cell receptor beta chains follows, all from one sample in a study of identical twins. TCRdb itself ran the 5' RACE reads through MiXCR, one entry per CDR3 protein. The sample lists about 690,000 distinct CDR3 sequences, 5.5% to 6.5% occurring once. Sequencing was done on a sample of naive T cells sorted from blood. Receptor source: a man younger than 35 in good health. The CDR3 runs from the conserved cysteine through the conserved F or W.

j_call v_call cdr3_length cdr3_aa
TRBJ1-2 TRBV5-4 15 CASSESRTGFNGYTF
TRBJ2-1 TRBV6-4 14 CASSQGLASYEQFF
TRBJ2-1 TRBV7-9 16 CASSPPPLAGGNEQFF
TRBJ2-5 TRBV5-1 14 CASSSGQGGETQYF
TRBJ2-5 TRBV9 15 CASSPGVGPGETQYF
TRBJ2-1 TRBV6-2/TRBV6-3 11 CASRTGGEQFF
TRBJ2-1 TRBV4-1 14 CASSQVRVGNEQFF
TRBJ2-1 TRBV7-8 19 CASSLAVASGVSSYNEQFF
TRBJ1-4 TRBV6-1 13 CASAPGDREKLFF
TRBJ2-7 TRBV28 14 CASKGAGIFYEQYF
TRBJ2-5 TRBV29-1 11 CSGGTGETQYF
TRBJ1-4 TRBV7-9 14 CASRLQGWNEKLFF
TRBJ1-4 TRBV12-3/TRBV12-4 12 CASSLGYEKLFF
TRBJ2-7 TRBV5-1 13 CASSLTGDSEQYF
TRBJ2-1 TRBV4-2 14 CASSQDGRGNEQFF
TRBJ2-1 TRBV30 15 CAWRVRGVGNNEQFF
TRBJ2-1 TRBV3-1 16 CASSQVGGLAGGPPFF
TRBJ2-1 TRBV2 15 CASSEDPHEGNEQFF
TRBJ2-4 TRBV20-1 14 CSAADILAKNIQYF
TRBJ1-1 TRBV5-1 15 CASKQIVGGNTEAFF
TRBJ2-7 TRBV4-3 15 CASSQEPGHYYEQYF
TRBJ2-1 TRBV12-3/TRBV12-4 15 CASSNRLAGGNEQFF
TRBJ1-1 TRBV20-1 13 CSIKPGQNTEAFF
TRBJ1-5 TRBV24-1 14 CATSDRAGSQPQHF
TRBJ2-7 TRBV12-3/TRBV12-4 13 CASSYDRTYEQYF
TRBJ2-1 TRBV6-6 13 CASSYRLAAEQFF
TRBJ2-5 TRBV7-2 15 CASSPIGTSQETQYF
TRBJ2-1 TRBV10-2 12 CASATGNNEQFF
TRBJ1-5 TRBV6-5 15 CASSSTRVSNQPQHF
TRBJ2-2 TRBV27 18 CASSSGLGGRPHTGELFF
TRBJ2-1 TRBV10-3 12 CAISDQADEQFF
TRBJ1-1 TRBV12-3/TRBV12-4 15 CASISREMVATEAFF
TRBJ2-1 TRBV19 16 CASSIRWGGSMDEQFF
TRBJ2-2 TRBV6-5 13 CASSYRDTGELFF
TRBJ1-3 TRBV11-3 12 CASTGPGNTIYF
TRBJ2-1 TRBV11-1 20 CASSPPLGQLSGRAVNEQFF
TRBJ1-3 TRBV15 15 CATRGQGKTGNTIYF
TRBJ2-1 TRBV12-3/TRBV12-4 15 CASSGGLAGVGEQFF
TRBJ2-2 TRBV5-6 13 CASSRDFAGELFF
TRBJ1-1 TRBV6-1 13 CASSGGMNTEAFF
TRBJ2-5 TRBV28 11 CASLIRETQYF
TRBJ2-1 TRBV5-1 15 CASSNGLAGGGEQFF
TRBJ2-2 TRBV9 17 CASTIRPRQGRTGELFF
TRBJ2-5 TRBV29-1 14 CSVDRDKVSETQYF
TRBJ2-3 TRBV27 11 CASSIADTQYF
TRBJ2-3 TRBV7-2 16 CASSLLGRGVGDTQYF
TRBJ2-1 TRBV19 14 CASSRQGAQSEQFF
TRBJ1-2 TRBV6-5 16 CASSYLRGQGIYGYTF
TRBJ2-1 TRBV12-3/TRBV12-4 14 CASTSAGTYNEQFF
TRBJ1-1 TRBV2 14 CASSEETVNTEAFF
TRBJ2-1 TRBV28 15 CAISVSLGANNEQFF
TRBJ2-7 TRBV28 15 CASRAGSGLSYEQYF
TRBJ2-1 TRBV7-9 15 CASSLGGTSGVKQFF
TRBJ2-5 TRBV7-9 15 CASSLNRGPQETQYF
TRBJ1-2 TRBV5-1 13 CASSLERSYGYTF
TRBJ2-1 TRBV6-5 17 CASSYSAGAGGPNEQFF
TRBJ2-2 TRBV30 16 CAWSLGLAGAVGELFF
TRBJ2-2 TRBV11-2 21 CASSLGYGRERGNHGTGELFF